The present T cell receptor beta chain was sequenced within a study of T-cell memory formation after mild COVID-19. Looking at the study overall: The two donors had largely donor-specific TCR clusters.

Germline V gene sequence: CDR1 LGHDT, CDR2 YNNKEL (reference sequence). The V and J ends lost 3 bases and 2 bases respectively, with 4 bases between them. CDR3 length: 12 amino acids. Study conclusions and caveats: Most CD4+ clones that shrank were in CM and EM, while CD8+ ones turned up in EMRA. A subset of responding clones appeared in pre-infection memory, suggesting cross-reactive memory joined.

The table lists this clonotype with many counts. Its specificity is not known. One entry per CDR3 protein, called by TCRdb with MiXCR from the 5' RACE reads. The repertoire has a few hundred thousand distinct CDR3 sequences, more than 20% of them found once; the top ten carry under 15%. V usage is TRBV3-1 and J usage is TRBJ1-2; D is unclear. The receptor was isolated from an adult woman who had mild COVID-19 (a few samples of this study predate the infection). Cell type and time point are not known. The sequenced sample consisted of PBMCs or a T cell subset sorted from them (not recorded which). The CDR3 here is CASSHRNYGYTF. The DNA of the CDR3 is TGTGCCAGCAGCCACAGAAACTATGGCTACACCTTC.